The 15 T cell receptor beta chains below were found in one sample sequenced in a study of blood T cell repertoires in COVID-19. Sequencing was performed with immunoSEQ multiplex PCR; in TCRdb, only in-frame clones are kept and a portion is missing. The sample contains about 260,000 clones, approximately 86% of which appear only once. The sample taken for sequencing was peripheral blood. The receptors here all came from a man between 40 and 49 years old who had recovered from COVID-19.

In this sample, this clone turned up a few times. V usage is TRBV7-9 and J usage is TRBJ1-6, with D unresolved. The CDR3 consists of 12 residues. V was trimmed by 1 base and J by 10 bases, leaving 5 bases between them. Per the germline V gene, CDR1 is SEHNR and CDR2 is FQNEAQ (reference sequence). CDR3 protein: CASSLVRSPLHF. DNA for the CDR3: TGTGCCAGCAGCTTAGTACGGTCACCCCTCCACTTT.

The gene calls are TRBV3-1 (or the pseudogene TRBV3-2) and TRBJ2-3, with D perhaps TRBD1 (6 bases). Germline assignment: CDR1 LGHDT and CDR2 YNNKEL (reference sequence). Trimming stripped 2 bases from V and 2 bases from J, with 14 bases between. This CDR3 has 16 residues. As DNA, the CDR3 is TGTGCCAGCAGCCAACCGACAGGCCCACACACAGATACGCAGTATTTT. Translating it yields CASSQPTGPHTDTQYF.

The chain uses TRBV5-1 and TRBJ1-1, with 7 positions matching TRBD1. The CDR3 is made up of 16 amino acids. Germline V lookup: CDR1 SGHRS, CDR2 YFSETQ. After removal of 2 bases from V and 1 base from J, the junction contained 8 bases not matched to a gene. CDR3 sequence reads: CASSFQGGQANTEAFF. The CDR3 nucleotides are TGCGCCAGCAGCTTTCAAGGTGGACAGGCGAACACTGAAGCTTTCTTT.

The chain uses TRBV30 and TRBJ2-7, with 7 bases aligning to TRBD1. Germline V gene data show CDR1 as GTSNPN and CDR2 as SVGIG (reference sequence). This CDR3 has 15 amino acids. Trimming took 2 bases from V and 2 from J; bases not matched to a gene: 9. For the CDR3, the DNA is TGTGCCTGGAGTTGGAGAGGGCAGGGGGCCTACGAGCAGTACTTC. Translation gives CAWSWRGQGAYEQYF.

The J gene is TRBJ1-2, the V gene TRBV10-2, with a weak D call TRBD1 (6 bases). V lost 2 bases and J 6 bases, leaving 10 bases between the germline ends. The germline V gene has CDR1 WSHSY and CDR2 SAAADI. The CDR3 spans 13 residues. CDR3 sequence reads: CASSEQQGDGYTF. CDR3 nucleotides: TGCGCCAGCAGTGAGCAACAGGGCGATGGCTACACCTTC.

The V gene is TRBV6-2 or TRBV6-3, the J gene TRBJ2-6; 9 bases line up with TRBD1. After removal of 6 bases from V and 2 bases from J, the junction contained 14 bases not matched to a gene. CDR1 MNHEY and CDR2 SVGEGT come from the germline V gene. The CDR3 is 19 amino acids. CDR3 region: CASSILPGQGVTGANVLTF. The CDR3, as DNA: TGTGCCAGCAGCATACTACCGGGACAGGGCGTAACTGGGGCCAACGTCCTGACTTTC.

The J gene is TRBJ2-3, the V gene TRBV5-1, with 7 bases matching TRBD2. V gave up 4 bases and J gave up 2 bases; unmatched junction bases: 4. The germline V gene encodes CDR1 SGHRS and CDR2 YFSETQ. CDR3 length equals 14 residues. The CDR3 nucleotides are TGCGCCAGCAGCCCCGGGACTAACACAGATACGCAGTATTTT. Translation gives CASSPGTNTDTQYF. The full variable domain, its missing parts supplied by reference TRBV5-1 and TRBJ2-3, is KAGVTQTPRYLIKTRGQQVTLSCSPISGHRSVSWYQQTPGQGLQFLFEYFSETQRNKGNFPGRFSGRQFSNSRSEMNVSTLELGDSALYLCASSPGTNTDTQYFGPGTRLTVL.

The chain uses TRBV4-1 and TRBJ1-2; D is undetermined. The germline gives CDR1 MGHRA, CDR2 YSYEKL. Trimming took off 0 bases at V and 8 bases at J, with 10 bases between the two ends. The CDR3 runs to 13 residues. In DNA form, the CDR3 reads TGCGCCAGCAGCCAAGAGGGCACCGCGGGCTACACCTTC. Translation: CASSQEGTAGYTF.

This rearrangement joins TRBV21-1 to TRBJ2-7; TRBD2 was called by the table and not checked on the DNA. TRBV21-1 is deemed a pseudogene. CDR3 length: 15 amino acids. The CDR3 loop is CASTSRDYQTYEQYF. As DNA, the CDR3 is TGTGCCAGCACATCCCGGGACTACCAAACCTACGAGCAGTACTTC.

The chain uses TRBV5-1 and TRBJ2-7; D remains ambiguous. There are 12 residues in the CDR3. Germline V CDR1 and CDR2: SGHRS, YFSETQ. V was trimmed by 1 base and J by 5 bases, leaving 7 bases between them. CDR3 bases: TGCGCCAGCAGCTTGTACCGGGACGAGCAGTACTTC. It specifies CASSLYRDEQYF.

V and J are TRBV6-1 and TRBJ2-5; D perhaps matches TRBD2 (6 bases). The germline gives CDR1 MNHNS, CDR2 SASEGT. The CDR3 has 18 residues. V was shortened by 2 bases and J by 3 bases, with 22 bases between the two germline ends. In nucleotides, the CDR3 is TGTGCCAGCAGTGAAACGGGTGAAGCGGGCGATTTTAAAGAGACCCAGTACTTC. Amino acid sequence: CASSETGEAGDFKETQYF.

The CDR3 region has the DNA TGTGCCAGCAGCTTAGACAGGGGGAGCACAGATACGCAGTATTTT. As protein: CASSLDRGSTDTQYF. The chain couples TRBV7-9 to TRBJ2-3; 8 nucleotides align to TRBD1. V lost 1 base, J lost 0 bases, and 0 bases stayed unmatched. This CDR3 contains 15 residues. Germline CDR1 is SEHNR and CDR2 is FQNEAQ (reference sequence).

V and J are TRBV21-1 and TRBJ1-3; the tabulated D call, TRBD1, remains unverified against the DNA. TRBV21-1 is a pseudogene. There are 18 residues in the CDR3. In nucleotides, the CDR3 is TGTGCCAGCAGCGTTCAAGGACGACAGGGAACCTCTGGAAACACCATATATTTT. Translating gives CASSVQGRQGTSGNTIYF.

This rearrangement joins TRBV28 to TRBJ2-3, with 10 nucleotides matching TRBD2. Per germline, CDR1 MDHEN and CDR2 SYDVKM. The V gene end was trimmed by 7 bases and the J gene end by 8 bases; junction bases not matched to a gene: 9. The CDR3 runs to 14 residues. CDR3 sequence reads: CASKAGGPRSTQYF. The CDR3 nucleotides are TGTGCCAGCAAAGCGGGAGGGCCGAGAAGTACGCAGTATTTT.

This clone appeared a few times. V and J are TRBV4-3 and TRBJ1-3; D is unclear. Trimming removed 0 bases from V and 2 bases from J, with 8 bases in between. CDR1 and CDR2 (germline): LGHNA, YSLEER. This CDR3 contains 15 residues. The chain's CDR3 is CASSQESFPGNTIYF. For the CDR3, the DNA is TGCGCCAGCAGCCAAGAGAGTTTCCCTGGAAACACCATATATTTT.